Each of the 14 T cell receptor beta chains below was sequenced from the same sample in a study of T cells in Graves' hyperthyroidism and ophthalmopathy. The CDR3 regions of TCR beta were amplified from RNA transcripts. The study used the HTBI primer set for a first-round RT-PCR of the TCR CDR3. TCRdb called the multiplex PCR reads again in MiXCR, with one record for every CDR3 protein. The sample records about 740,000 distinct CDR3 sequences, 14% being singletons. Sequenced input: blood. These receptors were obtained from a woman between 18 and 29 years old with Graves' hyperthyroidism.

This clonotype has at least ten counts. J is TRBJ2-7 and V is TRBV6-6; TRBD1 agrees at 10 bases. Germline loops: CDR1 MNHNY, CDR2 SVGAGI (reference sequence). J lost 2 bases, V lost 0 bases, and 4 bases had no gene match. CDR3 length: 16 amino acids. The CDR3: CASSYSGGQGAYEQYF. DNA for the CDR3: TGTGCCAGCAGTTACTCAGGTGGACAGGGGGCCTACGAGCAGTACTTC.

This clonotype was seen at least ten times. The chain is built from TRBV2 and TRBJ1-1; 8 bases map to TRBD1. The V gene end was trimmed by 3 bases and the J gene end by 11 bases; junction bases not matched to a gene: 14. In germline, CDR1 is SNHLY, CDR2 FYNNEI. The CDR3 loop spans 15 amino acids. CDR3 sequence (DNA): TGTGCCAGCAGTGATGGACAGGGACGTGTTTCGGATGCTTTCTTT. This encodes CASSDGQGRVSDAFF.

This clonotype was found many times. This chain links TRBV6-1 with TRBJ2-7; 9 positions match TRBD2. The length of the CDR3 is 17 residues. Germline loops: CDR1 MNHNS, CDR2 SASEGT. The trim removed 5 bases at V and 4 bases at J, leaving 15 bases unmatched. The CDR3 spells CASSYRGSGSSGYEQYF. CDR3 bases: TGTGCCAGCAGTTACCGCGGTAGCGGGAGCTCGGGTTACGAGCAGTACTTC.

Only a few counts were recorded for this clonotype. This chain connects TRBV5-6 to TRBJ2-1, with 8 bases lining up with TRBD1. This CDR3 is 16 amino acids long. Germline V lookup: CDR1 SGHDT, CDR2 YYEEEE. The V segment lost 2 bases and the J segment 6 bases; nucleotides outside the gene matches: 10. CDR3 protein: CASSLFGQGALNEQFF. CDR3 nucleotides: TGTGCCAGCAGCTTATTCGGACAGGGAGCCCTCAATGAGCAGTTCTTC.

This clonotype was observed many times. The CDR3 is CSARLAGPQETQYF. CDR3 sequence (DNA): TGCAGTGCTCGGCTAGCGGGACCCCAAGAGACCCAGTACTTC. This sequence joins TRBV20-1 and TRBJ2-5, with 9 bases that match TRBD2. The germline V gene encodes CDR1 DFQATT and CDR2 SNEGSKA (reference sequence). J was trimmed by 1 base and V by 5 bases; bases with no gene match: 5. The CDR3 spans 14 residues.

Concerning this clonotype: A much larger clone sits a single nucleotide away, making a read error possible. The chain combines TRBV29-1 with TRBJ2-7; D is ambiguous. V lost 5 bases to trimming and J lost 5 bases, with 16 bases between them. CDR1 and CDR2 from the germline V gene are SQVTM and ANQGSEA. This CDR3 contains 13 residues. This CDR3 reads CSVSGSSAHEQYF. The CDR3 nucleotides read TGCAGCGTTTCCGGGTCGAGCGCCCACGAGCAGTACTTC.

This clonotype was seen many times. The chain employs TRBV7-9 and TRBJ2-3; D gene unclear. Germline assignment: CDR1 SEHNR and CDR2 FQNEAQ (reference sequence). The CDR3 is made up of 13 amino acids. Deletions cut 6 bases from V and 6 bases from J, with 13 bases between. CDR3 sequence reads: CASRSGTRDTQYF. DNA for the CDR3: TGTGCCAGCAGATCCGGCACCCGTGATACGCAGTATTTT.

The table lists this clonotype with many counts. V gene TRBV20-1 combines with J gene TRBJ2-7; 9 bases line up with TRBD1. Germline loops: CDR1 DFQATT, CDR2 SNEGSKA (reference sequence). The V and J ends lost 4 bases and 5 bases, in that order; junction bases with no gene match: 12. The CDR3 covers 15 residues. The CDR3: CSATSRDRVTDEQYF. Here the CDR3 DNA reads TGCAGTGCTACCAGCCGGGACAGGGTAACGGACGAGCAGTACTTC.

This clonotype was recorded many times. The chain combines TRBV6-2 or TRBV6-3 with TRBJ1-5; D gene ambiguous. The ends were cut back, 2 bases at V and 5 bases at J, with 7 bases in the middle. Germline-derived CDR1 and CDR2 are MNHEY and SVGEGT. The CDR3 sequence is 13 residues long. The CDR3 reads CASSYRTDQPQHF. The CDR3 DNA follows: TGTGCCAGCAGTTACCGTACAGATCAGCCCCAGCATTTT.

The J gene is TRBJ2-3, the V gene TRBV11-2, with 10 bases lining up with TRBD2. The CDR3 is 15 amino acids. Germline values: CDR1 SGHAT, CDR2 FQNNGV. The junction had 7 bases not matched to a gene; V was cut back by 6 bases and J by 4 bases. For the CDR3, the DNA is TGTGCCAGCAGGGCCGCCGGGACTAGCGCAGATACGCAGTATTTT. It specifies CASRAAGTSADTQYF.

This clonotype was seen many times. The V call is TRBV12-3 or TRBV12-4, the J call TRBJ2-1; tentatively, D is TRBD2 (5 bases). The CDR3 length is 16 residues. Trimming removed 2 bases from V and 7 bases from J, with 18 bases in between. For the CDR3, the DNA is TGTGCCAGCAGTTTAAGGCCCCTGGGGTGGAGGAATGAGCAGTTCTTC. This translates into CASSLRPLGWRNEQFF.

This clonotype was recorded at least ten times. The chain is built from TRBV30 and TRBJ1-1, with 7 nucleotides matching TRBD1. The CDR3 is 13 amino acids. The V and J ends lost 4 bases and 0 bases, in that order; junction bases with no gene match: 2. Germline CDR1 GTSNPN, CDR2 SVGIG (reference sequence). The CDR3 loop reads CAWMGQLNTEAFF. The CDR3 DNA reads as TGTGCCTGGATGGGACAGTTGAACACTGAAGCTTTCTTT.

Of note for this clonotype: This may be a read error: a much more frequent sequence differs by one nucleotide. The rearrangement links TRBV7-9 to TRBJ1-1; the D is unclear. This CDR3 has 14 amino acids. Germline assignment: CDR1 SEHNR and CDR2 FQNEAQ (reference sequence). V dropped 5 bases and J dropped 1 base, with 11 bases sitting between them. DNA of the CDR3: TGTGCCAGCAGCCACCGGGCGGAGAACACTGAAGCTTTCTTT. Translation: CASSHRAENTEAFF.

This clonotype was picked up many times. The rearrangement uses TRBV15 and TRBJ1-4, with D tentatively TRBD1 (5 bases). CDR3 length equals 16 residues. In germline, CDR1 is LNHNV, CDR2 YYDKDF (reference sequence). V shed 0 bases and J shed 3 bases, with 11 bases lying between them. CDR3 loop: CATSRDLGAANEKLFF. The CDR3 region has the DNA TGTGCCACCAGCAGAGATCTAGGGGCTGCTAATGAAAAACTGTTTTTT.